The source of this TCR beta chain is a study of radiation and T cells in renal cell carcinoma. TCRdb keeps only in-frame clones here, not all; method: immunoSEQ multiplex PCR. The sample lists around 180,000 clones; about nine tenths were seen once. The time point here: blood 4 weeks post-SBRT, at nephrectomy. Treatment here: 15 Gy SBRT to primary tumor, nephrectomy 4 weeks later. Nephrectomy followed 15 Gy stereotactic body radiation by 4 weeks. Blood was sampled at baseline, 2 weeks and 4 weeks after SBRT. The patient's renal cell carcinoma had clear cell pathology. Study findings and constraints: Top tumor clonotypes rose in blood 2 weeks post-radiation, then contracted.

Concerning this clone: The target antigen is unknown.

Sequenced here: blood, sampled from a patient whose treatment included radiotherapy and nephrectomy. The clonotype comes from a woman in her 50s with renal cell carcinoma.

DNA for the CDR3: TGTGCCAGCACCAAAGGAGGAGCTTCGAACACTGAAGCTTTCTTT. Translated, it gives CASTKGGASNTEAFF. The rearrangement links TRBV28 to TRBJ1-1, with unresolved D. The CDR3 covers 15 residues. From germline, CDR1 is MDHEN and CDR2 SYDVKM. Trimming left V 7 bases short and J 1 base short, with 16 bases between.